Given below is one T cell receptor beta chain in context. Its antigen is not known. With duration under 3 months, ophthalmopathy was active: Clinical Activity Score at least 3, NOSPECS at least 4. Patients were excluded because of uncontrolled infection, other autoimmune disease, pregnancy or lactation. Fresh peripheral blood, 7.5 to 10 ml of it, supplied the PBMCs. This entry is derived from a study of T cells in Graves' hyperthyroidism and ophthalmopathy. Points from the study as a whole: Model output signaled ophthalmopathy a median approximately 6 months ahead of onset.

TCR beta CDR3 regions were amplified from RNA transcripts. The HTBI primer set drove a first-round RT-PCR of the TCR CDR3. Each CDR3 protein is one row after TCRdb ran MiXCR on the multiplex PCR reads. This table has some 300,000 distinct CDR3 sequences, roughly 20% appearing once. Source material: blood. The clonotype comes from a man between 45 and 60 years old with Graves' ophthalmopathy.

CDR3 coding DNA: TGTGCCAGCAGCCACCCCTCCGGGACTAATGACTACGAGCAGTACTTC. This translates into CASSHPSGTNDYEQYF. The chain recombines TRBV3-1 with TRBJ2-7; the match to TRBD2 covers 7 bases. Germline lookup yields CDR1 LGHDT and CDR2 YNNKEL (reference sequence). The trim removed 3 bases at V and 3 bases at J, leaving 11 bases unmatched. This CDR3 spans 16 amino acids.